A single sample gave rise to the 13 T cell receptor beta chains below, sequenced in a study of blood T cell dynamics during melanoma immunotherapy. The assay was immunoSEQ multiplex PCR, and TCRdb's table has in-frame clones only and misses some. The sample includes under 20,000 clones, about 85% of them seen just once. As to time point: week 3, after first cycle of checkpoint inhibitor. Specimen: blood, collected from a patient treated with checkpoint blockade. The receptors originated from a human donor with melanoma.

The rearrangement uses TRBV9 and TRBJ2-3; weak D call: TRBD1 (5 bases). The length of the CDR3 is 15 residues. In germline, CDR1 is SGDLS, CDR2 YYNGEE. Trimming took off 0 bases at V and 0 bases at J, with 8 bases between the two ends. The CDR3 reads CASSVGSGSTDTQYF. In DNA form, the CDR3 reads TGTGCCAGCAGCGTAGGGTCAGGGAGCACAGATACGCAGTATTTT.

This clone was detected only once. The chain links TRBV5-5 to TRBJ1-1, with D possibly TRBD1 on 5 matching bases. The CDR3 is 15 amino acids. V was clipped by 0 bases and J by 1 base, with 10 bases between them. Germline V gives CDR1 SGHKS, CDR2 YYEKEE (reference sequence). The CDR3 reads CASSLASGSNTEAFF. In DNA form, the CDR3 reads TGTGCCAGCAGCTTGGCCTCAGGGTCGAACACTGAAGCTTTCTTT.

The chain combines TRBV19 with TRBJ1-1; unclear D gene. CDR3 length: 13 amino acids. Germline CDR1 reads LNHDA; CDR2 reads SQIVND (reference sequence). V was trimmed by 3 bases and J by 0 bases, leaving 5 bases between them. The CDR3 DNA reads TGTGCCAGTAGTATGTGGATGAACACTGAAGCTTTCTTT. It yields the protein CASSMWMNTEAFF.

This clone appeared a single time. CDR3 amino acids: CASQGQGYEQFF. DNA for the CDR3: TGTGCCAGCCAGGGACAGGGGTATGAGCAGTTCTTC. This rearrangement joins TRBV11-3 to TRBJ2-1; the match to TRBD1 covers 10 bases. Germline CDR1 and CDR2: SGHNT and YENEEA. With V trimmed by 8 bases and J by 8 bases, 3 bases remained unmatched. This CDR3 spans 12 amino acids. The entire variable domain, with the rest obtained from reference TRBV11-3 and TRBJ2-1, is as follows: EAGVVQSPRYKIIEKKQPVAFWCNPISGHNTLYWYLQNLGQGPELLIRYENEEAVDDSQLPKDRFSAERLKGVDSTLKIQPAELGDSAVYLCASQGQGYEQFFGPGTRLTVL.

The chain carries TRBV28 and TRBJ1-5, with D maybe TRBD1 (5 bases). The CDR3 covers 15 residues. V was clipped by 0 bases and J by 5 bases, with 11 bases between them. CDR1 is MDHEN, CDR2 SYDVKM, per germline. The DNA of the CDR3 is TGTGCCAGCAGTTTATGGGGCAGAGGGGATCAGCCCCAGCATTTT. Translated, it gives CASSLWGRGDQPQHF.

This chain links TRBV6-5 with TRBJ2-5; D possibly corresponds to TRBD2 (5 bases). The J call may be mistaken, given a closer DNA end match to TRBJ2-7. The CDR3 is 13 residues long. Germline V lookup: CDR1 MNHEY, CDR2 SVGAGI. The DNA of the CDR3 is TGTGCCAGCAGTTACTCGGACGGGAACGAGCAGTACTTC. This codes for CASSYSDGNEQYF.

The CDR3 here is CASTLGGEQFF. The CDR3 DNA is TGTGCCAGCACCCTCGGGGGGGAGCAGTTCTTC. The chain employs TRBV11-2 and TRBJ2-1; TRBD2 matches 7 bases. Unmatched junction bases numbered 4, after V lost 7 bases and J lost 10 bases. This CDR3 has 11 amino acids. From germline, CDR1 is SGHAT and CDR2 FQNNGV.

The V call is TRBV4-3, the J call TRBJ1-5; D is undetermined. There are 15 residues in the CDR3. The germline V gene encodes CDR1 LGHNA and CDR2 YSLEER. V gave up 0 bases and J gave up 0 bases, with 6 bases separating them. CDR3 sequence reads: CASSQDPYSNQPQHF. CDR3 DNA sequence: TGCGCCAGCAGCCAAGACCCTTATAGCAATCAGCCCCAGCATTTT.

The chain recombines TRBV28 with TRBJ1-2; D not resolved. V lost 8 bases and J lost 2, with 6 bases in between. Germline assignment: CDR1 MDHEN and CDR2 SYDVKM. This CDR3 comprises 11 residues. The chain's CDR3 is CASGINYGYTF. The CDR3 nucleotides are TGTGCCAGCGGGATAAACTATGGCTACACCTTC.

The V gene is TRBV21-1, the J gene TRBJ2-5; TRBD2 is the table's D call, not checked against the DNA. TRBV21-1 is annotated as a pseudogene. This CDR3 has 16 amino acids. CDR3 region: CASSKRVAGALETQYF. CDR3 DNA sequence: TGTGCCAGCAGCAAAAGGGTAGCGGGAGCGTTAGAGACCCAGTACTTC.

This chain connects TRBV14 to TRBJ1-4, with D uncertain. V dropped 3 bases and J dropped 2 bases, with 10 bases sitting between them. CDR3 length: 15 amino acids. The germline V gene encodes CDR1 SGHDN and CDR2 FVKESK. CDR3 in amino acids: CASSQRRGTNEKLFF. DNA for the CDR3: TGTGCCAGCAGCCAGCGTCGGGGTACTAATGAAAAACTGTTTTTT.

The rearrangement joins TRBV7-2 to TRBJ1-2; D is unclear. This CDR3 is built from 11 residues. The ends were cut back, 5 bases at V and 3 bases at J, with 4 bases in the middle. Germline loops: CDR1 SGHTA, CDR2 FQGNSA. The CDR3 coding sequence is TGTGCCAGCAGCCCGGACTATGGCTACACCTTC. Encoded protein: CASSPDYGYTF.

This sequence joins TRBV6-1 and TRBJ1-2; 7 nucleotides match TRBD1. CDR3 length: 13 residues. Unmatched junction bases numbered 9, after V lost 7 bases and J lost 7 bases. Germline loops: CDR1 MNHNS, CDR2 SASEGT. Here the CDR3 reads CASKFAGGVGYTF. For the CDR3, the DNA is TGTGCCAGCAAATTCGCAGGGGGTGTTGGCTACACCTTC.